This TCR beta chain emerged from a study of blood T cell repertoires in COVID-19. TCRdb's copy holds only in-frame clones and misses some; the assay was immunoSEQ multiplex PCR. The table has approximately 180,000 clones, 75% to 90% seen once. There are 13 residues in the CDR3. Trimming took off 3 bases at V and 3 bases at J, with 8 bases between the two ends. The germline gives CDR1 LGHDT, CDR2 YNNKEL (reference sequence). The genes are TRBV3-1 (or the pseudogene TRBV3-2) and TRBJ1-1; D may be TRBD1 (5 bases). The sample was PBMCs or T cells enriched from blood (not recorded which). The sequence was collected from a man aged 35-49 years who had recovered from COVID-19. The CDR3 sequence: CASSQVGHTEAFF. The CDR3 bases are TGTGCCAGCAGCCAGGTGGGGCACACTGAAGCTTTCTTT.